This T cell receptor (beta chain) was found in a study of cytomegalovirus exposure and HLA in healthy donors. Study-wide background: The approximately 120 validation repertoires, a later analysis reported, used the same platform as the approximately 670 first-cohort repertoires.

In regard to this clone: Its antigen is currently unknown.

Germline assignment: CDR1 MNHEY and CDR2 SMNVEV (reference sequence). V lost 5 bases to trimming and J lost 7 bases; unmatched junction nucleotides: 10. CDR3 size: 16 residues. Here immunoSEQ multiplex PCR was the method, and the copy in TCRdb shows in-frame clones only, minus some. The data hold about 68,000 clones, with about 96% observed a single time. General study results and limits: Many donors carried some public TCRs, although rarity characterized most TCR sequences. Subsequent analysis of the 120 or so validation repertoires found a tendency for first-cohort TCR clusters to co-occur. Under in vitro conditions, three CMV-associated chains were confirmed as specific for CMV antigens.

The sample taken for sequencing was PBMCs. The sequence came from a man aged 18-30 years in good health and CMV-seronegative. V usage is TRBV27 and J usage is TRBJ2-7, with 14 bases identical to TRBD2. The DNA for the CDR3 is TGTGCCAGCAGTACCTATGGGACTAGCGGGAGAGGGGAGCAGTACTTC. Amino acid sequence: CASSTYGTSGRGEQYF.